This is a list of T cell receptor beta chains from one sample in a study of CD8 T cells in Susac syndrome. One entry per CDR3 protein, called by TCRdb with MiXCR from the immunoSEQ multiplex PCR reads. Counted here are 150,000 or so distinct CDR3 sequences, over 90% occurring once; the ten biggest clones make up 0.13% to 0.15%. Sequencing was performed on CD4+ T cells from PBMCs. The source is a human donor with Susac syndrome. Each CDR3 is given with its conserved first and last residue. D genes are given only for firm matches. Part of the rows lack a size; the others show once, few, many or a class for expanded clones.

J	D	V	size	DNA	CDR3
TRBJ1-1	-	TRBV27	-	TGTGCCAGCAGTCCACAACGATCTCCTGAAGCTTTCTTT	CASSPQRSPEAFF
TRBJ2-5	-	TRBV30	-	TGTGCCTGGAGTGTACGCCGTTCAGAGACCCAGTACTTC	CAWSVRRSETQYF
TRBJ2-7	-	TRBV11-1	-	TGTGCCAGCAGCCTCGGGGGGCCCTCCTACGAGCAGTACTTC	CASSLGGPSYEQYF
TRBJ1-2	-	TRBV4-1	once	TGCGCCAGCAGCCAAGTCCGGGCAGGGGATGGCTACACCTTC	CASSQVRAGDGYTF
TRBJ2-2	-	TRBV29-1	-	TGCAGCGTTGACGCGGCAGGGGCTAACACCGGGGAGCTGTTTTTT	CSVDAAGANTGELFF
TRBJ1-5	-	TRBV30	-	TGTGCCTGGAGTGAAGGAATGCAGCAGCCCCAGCATTTT	CAWSEGMQQPQHF
TRBJ2-1	-	TRBV24-1	-	TGTGCCACCAGTGATCCCCGACAGGAGCAGTTCTTC	CATSDPRQEQFF
TRBJ2-3	-	TRBV7-2	once	TGTGCCAGCAGCATCACCGCAGATACGCAGTATTTT	CASSITADTQYF
TRBJ1-2	TRBD1	TRBV6-6	-	TGTGCCAGCACCAGGACAGGGGACGACTATGGCTACACCTTC	CASTRTGDDYGYTF
TRBJ1-3	-	TRBV2	-	TGTGCCAGCAGTGATGGGCGCGGAAACACCATATATTTT	CASSDGRGNTIYF
TRBJ2-5	-	TRBV5-1	-	TGCGCCAGCAGCCATTTCGGAGCGGAAATTACACAAGAGACCCAGTACTTC	CASSHFGAEITQETQYF
TRBJ2-1	-	TRBV12-3/TRBV12-4	-	TGTGCCAGCAGTTTGAACGGCGTCTACAATGAGCAGTTCTTC	CASSLNGVYNEQFF
TRBJ2-7	TRBD2	TRBV18	-	TGTGCCAGCTCACCAACGACTAGCGGGGCGTACGAGCAGTACTTC	CASSPTTSGAYEQYF